This TCR beta chain was identified during a study of T cell repertoires in cytomegalovirus infection. Overall study context: Indications came from public TCR beta signatures; they pointed to CMV infection and to a matching HLA type.

TCRdb called the reads again in MiXCR, with one record for every CDR3 protein. Counted here are 400,000 or so distinct CDR3 sequences, approximately 31% occurring once; the ten biggest clones make up roughly an eighth. As to this clonotype: Its antigen remains unidentified.

General study results and limits: CMV carriers with the relevant HLA were identified by cumulative public TCR beta family frequency. The response measured ex vivo was dominated by TCR beta clonotypes (HLA-C-restricted and CMV-specific).

The CDR3 loop spans 23 amino acids. Trimming left V 0 bases short and J 0 bases short, with 30 bases between. CDR1 SGHVS and CDR2 FNYEAQ come from the germline V gene. The chain carries TRBV7-6 and TRBJ1-5; D not certain. The sample comprised PBMCs. This clonotype was sampled from a human donor in good health (CMV status not recorded). Some clones in this sample may be carry-over from other donors' samples. CDR3 nucleotide sequence: TGTGCCAGCAGCTTAGCGCCCGCCCCCCGTTTCCCGGCTCCCCGCTATAGCAATCAGCCCCAGCATTTT. Translating gives CASSLAPAPRFPAPRYSNQPQHF.